The 20 T cell receptor beta chains below were found in one sample sequenced in a study of spatial heterogeneity in lung cancer. Time point noted: blood at routine non-recurrence follow-up after resection. Unsorted whole RNA from tumor, nontumor lung or frozen PBMC underwent sequencing. MiXCR was run by TCRdb on the 5' RACE reads, yielding one entry per CDR3 protein. This sample has around 30,000 distinct CDR3 sequences, with approximately 6% found just once. This specimen consisted of PBMCs, obtained at follow-up. The source of these receptors is a male donor with early-stage non-small cell lung cancer.

This clonotype was observed many times. This rearrangement joins TRBV2 to TRBJ2-3; D unclear. Trimming cost V 3 bases and J 5 bases, with 3 bases left between them. The germline V gene encodes CDR1 SNHLY and CDR2 FYNNEI. This CDR3 has 11 residues. The CDR3 DNA sequence: TGTGCCAGCAGTGAGCGAGATACGCAGTATTTT. This sequence encodes CASSERDTQYF.

The V and J genes are TRBV29-1 and TRBJ2-7; 7 bases align to TRBD1. The CDR3 is 14 amino acids. Germline CDR1 is SQVTM and CDR2 is ANQGSEA. V shed 1 base and J 4 bases; nucleotides not matched to a gene: 7. The CDR3 nucleotides are TGCAGCGTTGAAGTGGGGACAGAAACTTACGAGCAGTACTTC. Translating it yields CSVEVGTETYEQYF.

In this sample, this clonotype turned up many times. The chain recombines TRBV20-1 with TRBJ2-3, with 9 bases aligning to TRBD2. The CDR3 is 13 residues long. Looked up from germline, CDR1 is DFQATT and CDR2 is SNEGSKA (reference sequence). J lost 6 bases, V lost 6 bases, and 7 bases had no gene match. The CDR3 reads CSAAPSGGDTQYF. Here the CDR3 DNA reads TGCAGTGCCGCTCCGAGCGGGGGGGATACGCAGTATTTT.

This clonotype occurred once. It may be a read error: a sequence one base away is much more abundant. This sequence joins TRBV11-2 and TRBJ1-1; D is undetermined. Trimming removed 5 bases from V and 7 bases from J, with 20 bases in between. The CDR3 runs 15 residues. Germline CDR1 reads SGHAT; CDR2 reads FQNNGV. CDR3 region: CASSIGGNTDFEAFF. DNA of the CDR3: TGTGCCAGCAGCATTGGAGGGAACACCGACTTTGAAGCTTTCTTT.

Only a few counts were recorded for this clonotype. The chain combines TRBV2 with TRBJ2-3; D may be TRBD2 (6 bases). Trimming took 4 bases from V and 5 from J, leaving 19 bases between them. Germline V gene data show CDR1 as SNHLY and CDR2 as FYNNEI. The CDR3 is 16 amino acids. CDR3 sequence reads: CASSGPGGSGLDTQYF. DNA for the CDR3: TGTGCCAGCAGTGGGCCCGGGGGTTCGGGTTTAGATACGCAGTATTTT.

This clonotype was detected many times. The chain links TRBV7-9 to TRBJ2-3; no clear D gene. The CDR3 has 14 amino acids. Per the germline V gene, CDR1 is SEHNR and CDR2 is FQNEAQ (reference sequence). Trimming left V 1 base short and J 4 bases short, with 9 bases between. CDR3 sequence (DNA): TGTGCCAGCAGCTTAGGGGCCCAGGCAGATACGCAGTATTTT. It encodes CASSLGAQADTQYF.

Ten or more counts support this clonotype. The V and J genes are TRBV23-1 and TRBJ2-7; TRBD2 is a possible D gene (6 bases). TRBV23-1 falls under the ORF class, with uncertain function. The CDR3 has 13 residues. V shed 6 bases and J shed 11 bases, with 20 bases lying between them. The CDR3 region has the DNA TGCGCCAGCAGACCTAGCGACGGACGGGTGGAGTACTTC. This encodes CASRPSDGRVEYF.

This clonotype was picked up many times. V usage is TRBV6-5 and J usage is TRBJ1-4, with D tentatively TRBD1 (5 bases). This CDR3 has 14 amino acids. The germline CDR1 and CDR2 sequences are MNHEY and SVGAGI. V shed 8 bases and J shed 6 bases, with 16 bases lying between them. The CDR3 bases are TGTGCCAGCTGCATGGCGGGGGGTGATGAAAAACTGTTTTTT. Translating gives CASCMAGGDEKLFF.

This clonotype was counted at least ten times. This sequence joins TRBV20-1 and TRBJ1-5, with TRBD1 identical over 12 bases. CDR1 DFQATT and CDR2 SNEGSKA come from the germline V gene (reference sequence). CDR3 length equals 16 residues. The V segment lost 3 bases and the J segment 0 bases; nucleotides outside the gene matches: 3. Here the CDR3 reads CSASRDRGLSNQPQHF. Here the CDR3 DNA reads TGCAGTGCTAGTCGGGACAGGGGGCTTAGCAATCAGCCCCAGCATTTT.

This clonotype occurred many times. The chain joins TRBV2 to TRBJ2-3, with 11 positions matching TRBD2. J lost 4 bases, V lost 2 bases, and 2 bases had no gene match. The CDR3 is 15 residues long. The germline V gene encodes CDR1 SNHLY and CDR2 FYNNEI. CDR3 amino acids: CASSERLAGPDTQYF. The CDR3 bases are TGTGCCAGCAGTGAAAGACTAGCGGGACCAGATACGCAGTATTTT. The full variable domain, its missing parts supplied by reference TRBV2 and TRBJ2-3, is EPEVTQTPSHQVTQMGQEVILRCVPISNHLYFYWYRQILGQKVEFLVSFYNNEISEKSEIFDDQFSVERPDGSNFTLKIRSTKLEDSAMYFCASSERLAGPDTQYFGPGTRLTVL.

This clonotype was counted many times. The chain recombines TRBV12-3 or TRBV12-4 with TRBJ1-1; tentative D call: TRBD1 (6 bases). The CDR3 spans 14 residues. Between the trimmed V and J ends, which lost 5 bases and 1 base, there was a span of 11 bases. The CDR3 sequence is CASSLTGWNTEAFF. The CDR3 DNA reads TGTGCCAGCAGTCTCACAGGGTGGAACACTGAAGCTTTCTTT.

This clonotype was counted between two and nine times. The rearrangement links TRBV7-8 to TRBJ2-7; D gene unclear. The CDR3 runs to 14 residues. CDR1 is SGHVS and CDR2 is FQNEAQ in the germline V gene. V was shortened by 7 bases and J by 1 base, with 14 bases between the two germline ends. The CDR3 reads CASIPPPFSYEQYV. The CDR3 nucleotides read TGTGCCAGCATCCCTCCCCCTTTTTCCTACGAGCAGTACGTC.

The J gene is TRBJ2-1, the V gene TRBV7-6, with D possibly TRBD2 on 5 matching bases. In germline, CDR1 is SGHVS, CDR2 FNYEAQ. CDR3 length: 14 residues. Deletions cut 1 base from V and 6 bases from J, with 10 bases between. The CDR3 here is CASSLGGSRNEQFF. The CDR3 DNA sequence: TGTGCCAGCAGCTTAGGTGGGAGCCGCAATGAGCAGTTCTTC.

This clonotype was observed at least ten times. The chain joins TRBV29-1 to TRBJ1-4; no reliable D call. V was cut by 6 bases and J by 0 bases, with 2 bases left in between. The CDR3 is 11 amino acids. The germline CDR1 and CDR2 sequences are SQVTM and ANQGSEA. The CDR3 is CSVTTNEKLFF. The CDR3 nucleotides are TGCAGCGTCACAACTAATGAAAAACTGTTTTTT. The full variable domain, rest sourced from reference TRBV29-1 and TRBJ1-4, is SAVISQKPSRDICQRGTSLTIQCQVDSQVTMMFWYRQQPGQSLTLIATANQGSEATYESGFVIDKFPISRPNLTFSTLTVSNMSPEDSSIYLCSVTTNEKLFFGSGTQLSVL.

At least ten counts were recorded for this clonotype. This rearrangement joins TRBV15 to TRBJ1-4, with TRBD1 matching over 7 bases. The germline CDR1 and CDR2 sequences are LNHNV and YYDKDF (reference sequence). V was pared by 0 bases and J by 6 bases, with 7 bases of the junction left unmatched. This CDR3 contains 16 residues. The CDR3 protein is CATSRDPNRGHEKLFF. The CDR3 DNA sequence: TGTGCCACCAGCAGAGACCCCAACAGGGGTCATGAAAAACTGTTTTTT.

This clonotype was seen at least ten times. The chain couples TRBV6-1 to TRBJ1-1; no firm D call. Germline V gene data show CDR1 as MNHNS and CDR2 as SASEGT. V lost 5 bases and J lost 0, with 10 bases in between. This CDR3 spans 14 amino acids. CDR3 nucleotides: TGTGCCAGCAGTTGGTGGCAGATGAACACTGAAGCTTTCTTT. It is translated as CASSWWQMNTEAFF.

Many counts were recorded for this clonotype. In DNA form, the CDR3 reads TGTGCCAGCAACCCCGGGGGGGAGGATACGCAGTATTTT. It translates to CASNPGGEDTQYF. This rearrangement joins TRBV11-2 to TRBJ2-3, with 8 bases identical to TRBD2. This CDR3 is 13 amino acids long. Germline lookup yields CDR1 SGHAT and CDR2 FQNNGV. The trim removed 7 bases at V and 6 bases at J, leaving 6 bases unmatched.

This clonotype has more than one count but fewer than ten. The J gene is TRBJ2-3, the V gene TRBV9; D may match TRBD1 or TRBD2 (6 bases each). The CDR3 sequence is 16 residues long. Trimming stripped 6 bases from V and 0 bases from J, with 17 bases between. Germline loops: CDR1 SGDLS, CDR2 YYNGEE. CDR3 sequence: CASTPLGGRSTDTQYF. The CDR3 bases are TGTGCCAGCACTCCCCTTGGGGGGCGAAGCACAGATACGCAGTATTTT.

The sample holds many counts of this clonotype. The chain employs TRBV7-9 and TRBJ2-2, with 12 positions matching TRBD1. CDR3 size: 17 residues. Trimming at V came to 5 bases and at J to 7 bases, leaving 11 bases not matched to a gene. CDR1 and CDR2 (germline): SEHNR, FQNEAQ (reference sequence). CDR3 in amino acids: CASSPSPGQGAIGELFF. CDR3 DNA sequence: TGTGCCAGCAGCCCGAGTCCGGGACAGGGGGCAATCGGGGAGCTGTTTTTT.

This chain joins TRBV7-2 and TRBJ1-2; 7 bases match TRBD1. This CDR3 region has 13 residues. V lost 5 bases and J lost 2; bases outside the gene matches: 2. Germline assignment: CDR1 SGHTA and CDR2 FQGNSA. The DNA of the CDR3 is TGTGCCAGCAGCGTACAGGGGAACTATGGCTACACCTTC. It translates to CASSVQGNYGYTF. Full variable domain (missing parts from reference TRBV7-2 and TRBJ1-2): GAGVSQSPSNKVTEKGKDVELRCDPISGHTALYWYRQSLGQGLEFLIYFQGNSAPDKSGLPSDRFSAERTGGSVSTLTIQRTQQEDSAVYLCASSVQGNYGYTFGSGTRLTVV.